The rows below give T cell receptor beta chains drawn from one sample of a study of cytotoxic CD8 clonotypes in ibrutinib-treated CLL. The protocol was immunoSEQ multiplex PCR, while the TCRdb copy is restricted to in-frame clones and leaves out a portion. Of about 120,000 clones in the sample, 58% are singletons; the top ten hold about 40%. The material was PBMCs, obtained after 24 months of ibrutinib treatment. Receptor source: a human donor with chronic lymphocytic leukemia. Each CDR3 is given with its conserved first and last residue. A D gene is named only where the DNA matches it firmly. A row's size may be missing; if present it is once, few, many or a size class.

CDR3 | DNA | size | V | D | J
CASSLGGTDTQYF | TGTGCCAGCAGCTTGGGAGGCACAGATACGCAGTATTTT | - | TRBV7-3 | - | TRBJ2-3
CASSLTENTEAFF | TGTGCCAGCAGCTTAACCGAGAACACTGAAGCTTTCTTT | - | TRBV7-6 | - | TRBJ1-1
CASTSPGGNQPQHF | TGTGCCAGCACCTCTCCAGGGGGCAATCAGCCCCAGCATTTT | - | TRBV6-6 | - | TRBJ1-5
CAWSISDRNTEAFF | TGTGCCTGGAGTATCTCGGACAGGAACACTGAAGCTTTCTTT | once | TRBV30 | - | TRBJ1-1
CASSLDIHGDYGYTF | TGTGCCAGCAGCTTAGATATTCACGGTGACTATGGCTACACCTTC | - | TRBV11-3 | - | TRBJ1-2
CASSESVTFYGYTF | TGTGCCAGCAGTGAAAGTGTGACCTTCTATGGCTACACCTTC | - | TRBV25-1 | - | TRBJ1-2
CAWSGTGGGYGYTF | TGTGCCTGGAGCGGGACAGGGGGCGGCTATGGCTACACCTTC | - | TRBV30 | TRBD1 | TRBJ1-2
CASSEDRDQETQYF | TGTGCCAGCAGTGAAGACAGAGACCAAGAGACCCAGTACTTC | few | TRBV25-1 | - | TRBJ2-5
CASSVDTGVDTEAFF | TGTGCCAGCAGCGTAGATACAGGGGTGGACACTGAAGCTTTCTTT | - | TRBV9 | TRBD1 | TRBJ1-1
CASNPGSYNSPLHF | TGTGCCAGCAACCCCGGCTCCTATAATTCACCCCTCCACTTT | - | TRBV28 | - | TRBJ1-6
CASSFGTGGFVSTEAFF | TGTGCCAGCAGCTTCGGGACAGGGGGTTTTGTTTCGACTGAAGCTTTCTTT | - | TRBV13 | TRBD1 | TRBJ1-1
CASSALGAGEQYF | TGTGCCAGCAGCGCCTTGGGGGCGGGGGAGCAGTACTTC | few | TRBV7-9 | - | TRBJ2-7
CASSSTGNTEAFF | TGTGCCAGCAGCTCGACAGGGAACACTGAAGCTTTCTTT | - | TRBV7-9 | - | TRBJ1-1
CASSLNSVEQYF | TGCGCCAGCAGCCTTAACAGTGTCGAGCAGTACTTC | few | TRBV5-1 | - | TRBJ2-7
CSALQQGREHF | TGCAGTGCCCTTCAACAGGGTAGGGAGCATTTT | few | TRBV20-1 | - | TRBJ1-5
CASSSEVWRAGETQYF | TGTGCCAGCTCGTCCGAGGTCTGGCGGGCGGGAGAGACCCAGTACTTC | - | TRBV18 | - | TRBJ2-5
CSVGQGPNEQFF | TGCAGCGTCGGACAGGGCCCCAATGAGCAGTTCTTC | - | TRBV29-1 | TRBD1 | TRBJ2-1
CASSRGAPGQPQHF | TGTGCCAGCTCCCGGGGGGCTCCAGGTCAGCCCCAGCATTTT | once | TRBV6-6 | - | TRBJ1-5
CASSVGPIGRDEKLFF | TGTGCCAGCAGCGTAGGTCCAATTGGTAGGGATGAAAAACTGTTTTTT | - | TRBV9 | - | TRBJ1-4
CASRASFDLFYEQYF | TGTGCCAGCAGGGCCTCCTTTGACTTGTTCTACGAGCAGTACTTC | few | TRBV7-8 | - | TRBJ2-7
CASSQEWPSRETQYF | TGCGCCAGCAGCCAAGAATGGCCTAGCCGAGAGACCCAGTACTTC | few | TRBV4-1 | - | TRBJ2-5
CASSQQGRANYGYTF | TGTGCCAGCAGCCAACAGGGTCGAGCTAACTATGGCTACACCTTC | - | TRBV6-6 | - | TRBJ1-2
CASSLRGQTDTQYF | TGCGCCAGCAGCTTAAGGGGGCAGACAGATACGCAGTATTTT | - | TRBV5-1 | TRBD1 | TRBJ2-3
CASRPGLAEAEQFF | TGTGCCAGCAGACCCGGACTAGCGGAGGCTGAGCAGTTCTTC | few | TRBV11-3 | TRBD2 | TRBJ2-1
CASRITGTGGSQAQYF | TGTGCCAGCAGAATAACCGGGACAGGGGGCTCTCAGGCGCAGTATTTT | once | TRBV27 | TRBD1 | TRBJ2-3
CASSLGGIGFAYEQYF | TGTGCCAGCAGCTTAGGTGGTATAGGGTTTGCCTACGAGCAGTACTTC | - | TRBV7-2 | - | TRBJ2-7
CASKRRGDSYEQYF | TGTGCCAGCAAGCGAAGGGGGGACTCCTACGAGCAGTACTTC | - | TRBV6-5 | - | TRBJ2-7
CATSRATGSRRQYF | TGTGCCACCAGCAGAGCCACGGGTTCAAGGCGGCAGTACTTC | - | TRBV15 | - | TRBJ2-7
CASRPDAVYGYTF | TGTGCCAGCAGACCCGACGCGGTTTATGGCTACACCTTC | - | TRBV6-1 | - | TRBJ1-2
CASSSGQGESPLHF | TGCGCCAGCAGCTCAGGACAGGGGGAGTCACCCCTCCACTTT | few | TRBV5-1 | TRBD1 | TRBJ1-6
CASSPNPRGNIQYF | TGTGCCAGTAGTCCGAACCCCCGGGGGAACATTCAGTACTTC | - | TRBV27 | - | TRBJ2-4
CASSVPGGETQYF | TGTGCCAGCAGCGTCCCCGGGGGAGAGACCCAGTACTTC | few | TRBV9 | - | TRBJ2-5
CASSQRQGSGGPTDTQYF | TGTGCCAGCAGCCAACGCCAGGGGAGCGGGGGGCCTACAGATACGCAGTATTTT | few | TRBV4-2 | TRBD2 | TRBJ2-3
CASSSHTGHWQFF | TGTGCCAGCAGCTCCCATACAGGGCACTGGCAGTTCTTC | - | TRBV7-3 | - | TRBJ2-1
CASSEIGGYTEAFF | TGTGCCAGCAGTGAAATTGGCGGGTACACTGAAGCTTTCTTT | few | TRBV2 | - | TRBJ1-1
CASSPPSANNEQFF | TGTGCCAGCTCACCACCGTCAGCGAACAATGAGCAGTTCTTC | many | TRBV18 | - | TRBJ2-1
CASSLPGREHGYTF | TGTGCCAGCAGCCTTCCTGGACGGGAGCATGGCTACACCTTC | - | TRBV7-2 | - | TRBJ1-2
CASGLENTEAFF | TGTGCCAGCGGACTCGAGAACACTGAAGCTTTCTTT | few | TRBV25-1 | - | TRBJ1-1
CASSSWMNTEAFF | TGTGCCAGCAGTTCATGGATGAACACTGAAGCTTTCTTT | - | TRBV27 | - | TRBJ1-1
CAISDRSEQFF | TGTGCCATCAGCGACAGAAGCGAGCAGTTCTTC | - | TRBV10-3 | - | TRBJ2-1
CASRRRLAAYEQYF | TGTGCCAGCAGGCGACGACTAGCGGCCTACGAGCAGTACTTC | - | TRBV2 | TRBD2 | TRBJ2-7
CASSKGAPNYGYTF | TGTGCCAGCAGCAAGGGGGCACCGAACTATGGCTACACCTTC | few | TRBV27 | TRBD1 | TRBJ1-2
CASSLGVSLAAPDTQYF | TGTGCCAGCAGCTTAGGAGTATCACTAGCCGCCCCAGATACGCAGTATTTT | - | TRBV7-2 | - | TRBJ2-3
CASSPTGGNGYTF | TGTGCCAGCAGCCCAACAGGGGGAAATGGCTACACCTTC | - | TRBV11-3 | TRBD1 | TRBJ1-2
CASSFYGAGELFF | TGTGCCAGCAGCTTTTATGGCGCCGGGGAGCTGTTTTTT | - | TRBV7-2 | - | TRBJ2-2